A single T cell receptor beta chain is shown here with its context. Authors' data handling: Estimation of nucleated cell counts was performed using reference gene primer amplification. Repertoires were generated with immunoSEQ multiplex PCR, while TCRdb's copy carries only in-frame clones and drops some. V, J and clone size are taken as reported in that table, and D and trimming were inferred from the DNA itself. The table records 85,000 to 110,000 clones, 75% to 90% of them present only once. The data are from a study of blood T cell repertoires in COVID-19. Study-level information: Acute and convalescent COVID-19 specimens originated in the United States, Italy and Spain. T cells, B-cell-depleted T cells, or PBMCs provided the cDNA or gDNA that served as material.

This CDR3 contains 11 residues. Germline values: CDR1 DFQATT, CDR2 SNEGSKA (reference sequence). V lost 7 bases, J lost 4 bases, and 3 bases stayed unmatched. The chain uses TRBV20-1 and TRBJ1-2, with 7 positions matching TRBD1. This sequence was found in a human donor in a cohort sampled during active COVID-19. The specimen was peripheral blood. CDR3 bases: TGCAGTGTCCAGGGGGTCTATGGCTACACCTTC. This sequence encodes CSVQGVYGYTF.